Each of the 2 T cell receptor beta chains below was sequenced from the same sample in a study of cytomegalovirus exposure and HLA in healthy donors. Only in-frame clones appear in the TCRdb table, and some are missing; sequencing was by immunoSEQ multiplex PCR. The data contain about 160,000 clones, around 92% of them singletons. The specimen sequenced was PBMCs. The receptors derive from a man aged 18 to 29 in good health and CMV-seropositive.

The genes are TRBV27 and TRBJ2-5; tentative D call: TRBD1 (6 bases). Per germline, CDR1 MNHEY and CDR2 SMNVEV (reference sequence). Trimming pared 5 bases from V and 3 bases from J, leaving 13 bases between. This CDR3 is 14 amino acids long. The CDR3 DNA reads TGTGCCAGCAGTCCCCACGACAGGAAAGAGACCCAGTACTTC. Translated, it gives CASSPHDRKETQYF.

This rearrangement joins TRBV27 to TRBJ2-7, with 9 bases that match TRBD1. V was pared by 6 bases and J by 6 bases, with 12 bases of the junction left unmatched. CDR3 length equals 15 residues. Germline V lookup: CDR1 MNHEY, CDR2 SMNVEV (reference sequence). This chain's CDR3 is CASRPRGTGLSEQYF. CDR3 bases: TGTGCCAGCAGACCACGCGGGACAGGGCTCAGCGAGCAGTACTTC.